This T cell receptor beta chain was retrieved from a study of blood T cell repertoires in COVID-19. The overall study: Donors in the United States, Italy and Spain gave samples during acute or convalescent COVID-19.

This CDR3 contains 14 residues. Germline lookup yields CDR1 SGHRS and CDR2 YFSETQ. With 4 bases removed from V and 4 bases from J, the gap between germline ends came to 12 bases. Participants were aged about 18 to 89 years from 20 to 30 US areas. Donors in Cohort 3 who had recovered were those with two negative PCRs, healthcare professional clearance, or resolution of their symptoms. Study processing details: It was from reference gene primer amplification that nucleated cell counts were estimated. TCRdb's table, derived via immunoSEQ multiplex PCR, lists solely in-frame clones and lacks some. The V and J calls and clone size come from that table; D and trimming were worked out from the DNA. Seen here are 150,000 or so clones, roughly 84% observed once, and the top ten hold roughly 8%.

The sequenced material came from PBMCs or T cells enriched from blood (not recorded which). The receptor was derived from a woman aged 45-65 years who had recovered from COVID-19. The chain couples TRBV5-1 to TRBJ2-1; D may be TRBD1 (6 bases). CDR3 region: CASSLDSPYNEQFF. CDR3 coding DNA: TGCGCCAGCAGCCTGGACAGCCCTTACAATGAGCAGTTCTTC.